The clone carrying this T cell receptor (beta chain) was seen more than once but under ten times. Its matching antigen is unknown. J was trimmed by 6 bases and V by 6 bases; bases with no gene match: 10. CDR3 length: 14 amino acids. CDR1 is KGHSH and CDR2 is LQKENI in the germline V gene. The sample originates from a study of cytomegalovirus exposure and HLA in healthy donors. Whole-study context: From HLA-typed donors, an early data release held around 85 million unique TCRs.

Use of 60 Vbeta and 13 Jbeta primers characterized the PCR. Produced via immunoSEQ multiplex PCR; TCRdb's table is partial and in-frame only. The data contain some 130,000 clones, about two thirds of them singletons. Whole-study results and caveats: Productive rates of about 90% or about 30% were seen for most TCR beta V segments in an earlier analysis. One variant, a missense change in DCLRE1C, was linked in a later analysis to TCR beta V- and J-gene trimming.

This chain links TRBV18 with TRBJ1-1; 7 bases line up with TRBD1. Sample: PBMCs. This receptor was obtained from a man aged 45-65 years in good health and CMV-seropositive. As DNA, the CDR3 is TGTGCCAGCTCGCCTACCCTGGACAGGTCTGAAGCTTTCTTT. Residues: CASSPTLDRSEAFF. Full variable domain (outside the CDR3, taken from reference TRBV18 and TRBJ1-1): NAGVMQNPRHLVRRRGQEARLRCSPMKGHSHVYWYRQLPEEGLKFMVYLQKENIIDESGMPKERFSAEFPKEGPSILRIQQVVRGDSAAYFCASSPTLDRSEAFFGQGTRLTVV.